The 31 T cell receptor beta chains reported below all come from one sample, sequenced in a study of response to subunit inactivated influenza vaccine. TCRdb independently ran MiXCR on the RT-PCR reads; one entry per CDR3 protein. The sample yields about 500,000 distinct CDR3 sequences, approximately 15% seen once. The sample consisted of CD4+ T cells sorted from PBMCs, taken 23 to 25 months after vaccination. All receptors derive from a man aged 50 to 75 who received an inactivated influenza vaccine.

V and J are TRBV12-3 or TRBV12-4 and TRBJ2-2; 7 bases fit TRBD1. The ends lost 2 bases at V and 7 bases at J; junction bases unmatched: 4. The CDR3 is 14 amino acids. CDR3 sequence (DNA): TGTGCCAGCAGTTTAACAGGGGCTAACGGGGAGCTGTTTTTT. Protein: CASSLTGANGELFF.

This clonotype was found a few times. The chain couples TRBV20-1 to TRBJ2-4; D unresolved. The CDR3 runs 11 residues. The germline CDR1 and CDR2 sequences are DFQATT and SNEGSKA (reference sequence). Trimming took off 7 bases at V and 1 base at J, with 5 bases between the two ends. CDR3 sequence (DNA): TGCAGTGTGTCTGCCAAAAACATTCAGTACTTC. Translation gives CSVSAKNIQYF.

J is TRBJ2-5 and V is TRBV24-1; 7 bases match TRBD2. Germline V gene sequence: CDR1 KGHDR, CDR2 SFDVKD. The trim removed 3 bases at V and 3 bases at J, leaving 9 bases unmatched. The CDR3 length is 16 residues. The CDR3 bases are TGTGCCACCAGTGATACCTCCGGGGGGAGTAAAGAGACCCAGTACTTC. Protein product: CATSDTSGGSKETQYF.

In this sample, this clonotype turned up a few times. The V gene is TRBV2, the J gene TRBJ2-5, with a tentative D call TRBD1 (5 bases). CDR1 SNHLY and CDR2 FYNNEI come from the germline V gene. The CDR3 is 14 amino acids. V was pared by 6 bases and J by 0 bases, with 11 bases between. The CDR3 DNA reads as TGTGCCAGCAGACCTGACAGAGACCAAGAGACCCAGTACTTC. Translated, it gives CASRPDRDQETQYF.

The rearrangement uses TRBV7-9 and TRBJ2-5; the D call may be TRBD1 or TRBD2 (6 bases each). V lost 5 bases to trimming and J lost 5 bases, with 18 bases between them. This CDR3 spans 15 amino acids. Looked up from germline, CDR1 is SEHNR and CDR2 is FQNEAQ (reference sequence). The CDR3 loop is CASSPTVGGRETQYF. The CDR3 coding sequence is TGTGCCAGCAGCCCTACTGTGGGGGGCAGGGAGACCCAGTACTTC.

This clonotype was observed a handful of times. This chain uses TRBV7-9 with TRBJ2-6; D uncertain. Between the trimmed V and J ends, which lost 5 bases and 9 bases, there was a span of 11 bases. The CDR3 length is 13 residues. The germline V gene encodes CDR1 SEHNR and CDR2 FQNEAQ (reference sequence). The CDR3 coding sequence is TGTGCCAGCAGCAGTGACAACCTCAACGTCCTGACTTTC. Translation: CASSSDNLNVLTF.

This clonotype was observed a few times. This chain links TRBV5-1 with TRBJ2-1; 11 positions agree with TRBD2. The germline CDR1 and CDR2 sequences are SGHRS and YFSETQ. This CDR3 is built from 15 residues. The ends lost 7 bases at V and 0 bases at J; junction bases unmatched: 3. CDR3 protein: CASYSGGGSYNEQFF. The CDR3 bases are TGCGCCAGCTATAGCGGGGGGGGCTCCTACAATGAGCAGTTCTTC.

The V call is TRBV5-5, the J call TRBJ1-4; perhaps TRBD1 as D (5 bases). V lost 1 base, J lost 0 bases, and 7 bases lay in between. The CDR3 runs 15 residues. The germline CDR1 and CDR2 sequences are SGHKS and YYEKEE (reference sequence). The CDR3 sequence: CASSLQGPTNEKLFF. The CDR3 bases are TGTGCCAGCAGCTTGCAGGGCCCAACTAATGAAAAACTGTTTTTT.

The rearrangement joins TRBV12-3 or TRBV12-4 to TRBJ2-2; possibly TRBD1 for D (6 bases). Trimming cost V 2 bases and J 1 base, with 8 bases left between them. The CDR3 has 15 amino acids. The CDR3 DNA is TGTGCCAGCAGTTTATCCAGGGGGAACACCGGGGAGCTGTTTTTT. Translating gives CASSLSRGNTGELFF.

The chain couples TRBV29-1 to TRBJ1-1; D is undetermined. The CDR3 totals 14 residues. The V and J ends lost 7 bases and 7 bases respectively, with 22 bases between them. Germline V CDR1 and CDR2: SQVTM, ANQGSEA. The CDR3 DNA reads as TGCAGCGCCGCTTACGGCCCTAAGTACGGTGAAGCTTTCTTT. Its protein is CSAAYGPKYGEAFF. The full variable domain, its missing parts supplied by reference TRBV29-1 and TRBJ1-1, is SAVISQKPSRDICQRGTSLTIQCQVDSQVTMMFWYRQQPGQSLTLIATANQGSEATYESGFVIDKFPISRPNLTFSTLTVSNMSPEDSSIYLCSAAYGPKYGEAFFGQGTRLTVV.

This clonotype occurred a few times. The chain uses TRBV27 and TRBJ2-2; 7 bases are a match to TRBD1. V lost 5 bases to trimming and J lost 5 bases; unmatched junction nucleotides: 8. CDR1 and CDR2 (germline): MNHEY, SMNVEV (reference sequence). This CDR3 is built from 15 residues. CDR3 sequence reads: CASSTMTGITGELFF. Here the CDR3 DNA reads TGTGCCAGCAGTACCATGACAGGGATAACCGGGGAGCTGTTTTTT.

CDR3 DNA: TGTGCCATCAGTCAACTAGCGGGAGGGCCAGGTGGCTACAATGAGCAGTTCTTC. This gives the protein CAISQLAGGPGGYNEQFF. The J gene is TRBJ2-1, the V gene TRBV3-1; 13 bases are shared with TRBD2. Germline CDR1 LGHDT, CDR2 YNNKEL (reference sequence). V shed 10 bases, J shed 3 bases, and the junction held 15 bases outside the gene matches. This CDR3 region has 18 residues.

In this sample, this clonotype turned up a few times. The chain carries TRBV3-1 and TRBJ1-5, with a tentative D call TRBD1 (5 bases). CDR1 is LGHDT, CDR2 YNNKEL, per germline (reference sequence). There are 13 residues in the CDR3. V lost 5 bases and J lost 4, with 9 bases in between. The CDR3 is CASSARQNQPQHF. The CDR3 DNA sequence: TGTGCCAGCAGCGCCCGACAGAATCAGCCCCAGCATTTT.

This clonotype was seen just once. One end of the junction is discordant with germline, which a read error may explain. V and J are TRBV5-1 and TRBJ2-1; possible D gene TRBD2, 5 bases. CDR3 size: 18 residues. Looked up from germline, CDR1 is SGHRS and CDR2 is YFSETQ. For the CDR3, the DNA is TGCGCCGGCAGCTTGGGCCTAGCCTCTTCCGTCTCCTACAATGAGCAGTTCTTC. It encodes CAGSLGLASSVSYNEQFF.

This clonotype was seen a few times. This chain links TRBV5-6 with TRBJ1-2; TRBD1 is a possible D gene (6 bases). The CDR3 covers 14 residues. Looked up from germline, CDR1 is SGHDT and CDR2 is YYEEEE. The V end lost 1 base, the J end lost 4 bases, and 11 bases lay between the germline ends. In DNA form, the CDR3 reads TGTGCCAGCAGCTTGTTTTCAGGGGCCTATGGCTACACCTTC. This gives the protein CASSLFSGAYGYTF.

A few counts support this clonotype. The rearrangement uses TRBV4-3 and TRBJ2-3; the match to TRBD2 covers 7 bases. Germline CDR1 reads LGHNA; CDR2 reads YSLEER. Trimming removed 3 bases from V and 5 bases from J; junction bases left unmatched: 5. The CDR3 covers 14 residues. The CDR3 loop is CASSHLAERDTQYF. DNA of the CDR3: TGCGCCAGCAGCCACCTAGCGGAGAGAGATACGCAGTATTTT.

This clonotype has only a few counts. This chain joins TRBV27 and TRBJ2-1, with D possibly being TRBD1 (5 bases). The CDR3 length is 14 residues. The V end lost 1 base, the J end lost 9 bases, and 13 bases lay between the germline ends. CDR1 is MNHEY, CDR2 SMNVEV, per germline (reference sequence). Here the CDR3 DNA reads TGTGCCAGCAGTTTATTAGGCAGGGCGAGTGAGCAGTTCTTC. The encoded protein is CASSLLGRASEQFF.

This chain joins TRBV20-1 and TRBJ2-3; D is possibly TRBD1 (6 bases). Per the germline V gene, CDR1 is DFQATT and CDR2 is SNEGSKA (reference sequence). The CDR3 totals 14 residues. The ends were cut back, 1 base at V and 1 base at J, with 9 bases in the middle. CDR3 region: CSARVGARTDTQYF. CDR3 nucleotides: TGCAGTGCTAGAGTGGGGGCACGCACAGATACGCAGTATTTT.

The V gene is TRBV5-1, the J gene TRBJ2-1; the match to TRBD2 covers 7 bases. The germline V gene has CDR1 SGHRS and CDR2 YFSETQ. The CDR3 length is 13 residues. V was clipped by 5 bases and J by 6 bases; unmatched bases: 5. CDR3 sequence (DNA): TGCGCCAGCAGGGGACTATCCGCCAATGAGCAGTTCTTC. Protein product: CASRGLSANEQFF. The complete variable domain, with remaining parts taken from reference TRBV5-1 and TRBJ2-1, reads KAGVTQTPRYLIKTRGQQVTLSCSPISGHRSVSWYQQTPGQGLQFLFEYFSETQRNKGNFPGRFSGRQFSNSRSEMNVSTLELGDSALYLCASRGLSANEQFFGPGTRLTVL.

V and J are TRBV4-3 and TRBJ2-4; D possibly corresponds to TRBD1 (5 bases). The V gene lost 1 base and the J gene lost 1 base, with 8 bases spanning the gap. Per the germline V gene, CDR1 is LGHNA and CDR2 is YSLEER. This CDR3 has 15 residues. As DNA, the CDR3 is TGCGCCAGCAGCCAAGGTTCAGGGGCCAAAAACATTCAGTACTTC. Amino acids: CASSQGSGAKNIQYF.

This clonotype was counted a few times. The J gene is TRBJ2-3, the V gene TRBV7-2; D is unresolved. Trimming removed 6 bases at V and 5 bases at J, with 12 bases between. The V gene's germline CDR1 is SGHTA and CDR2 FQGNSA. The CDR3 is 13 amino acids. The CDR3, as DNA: TGTGCCAGCAGACTAACCGGGCAAGATACGCAGTATTTT. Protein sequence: CASRLTGQDTQYF. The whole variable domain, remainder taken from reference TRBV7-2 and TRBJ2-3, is GAGVSQSPSNKVTEKGKDVELRCDPISGHTALYWYRQSLGQGLEFLIYFQGNSAPDKSGLPSDRFSAERTGGSVSTLTIQRTQQEDSAVYLCASRLTGQDTQYFGPGTRLTVL.

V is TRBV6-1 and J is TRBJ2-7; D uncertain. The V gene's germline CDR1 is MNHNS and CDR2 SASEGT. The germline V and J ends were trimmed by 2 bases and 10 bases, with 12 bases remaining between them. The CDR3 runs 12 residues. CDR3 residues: CASSELGSPQYF. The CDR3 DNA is TGTGCCAGCAGTGAATTGGGGTCTCCCCAGTACTTC.

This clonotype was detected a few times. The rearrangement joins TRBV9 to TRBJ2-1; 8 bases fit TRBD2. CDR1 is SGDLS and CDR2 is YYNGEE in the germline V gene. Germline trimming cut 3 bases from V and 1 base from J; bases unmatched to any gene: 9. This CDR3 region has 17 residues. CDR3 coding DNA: TGTGCCAGCAGCGCCGAACTAAGCGGGAGTTCCTACAATGAGCAGTTCTTC. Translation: CASSAELSGSSYNEQFF.

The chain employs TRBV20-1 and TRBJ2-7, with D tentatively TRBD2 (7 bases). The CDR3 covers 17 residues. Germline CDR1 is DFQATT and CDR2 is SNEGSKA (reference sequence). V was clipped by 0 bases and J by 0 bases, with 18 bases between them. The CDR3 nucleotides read TGCAGTGCTAGAGATCGGGGGCTCGCGGGGGCCTCCTACGAGCAGTACTTC. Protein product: CSARDRGLAGASYEQYF.

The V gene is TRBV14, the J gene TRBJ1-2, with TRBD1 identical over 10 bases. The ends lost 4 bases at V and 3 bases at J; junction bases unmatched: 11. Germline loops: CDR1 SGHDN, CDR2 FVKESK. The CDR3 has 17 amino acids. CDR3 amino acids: CASSPLKRTGGDYGYTF. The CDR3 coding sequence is TGTGCCAGCAGCCCCTTAAAACGGACAGGGGGGGACTATGGCTACACCTTC.

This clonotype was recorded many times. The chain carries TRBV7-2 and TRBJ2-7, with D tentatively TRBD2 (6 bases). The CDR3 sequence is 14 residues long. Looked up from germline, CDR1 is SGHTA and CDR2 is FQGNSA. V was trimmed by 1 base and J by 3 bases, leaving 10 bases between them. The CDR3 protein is CASSLENGSYEQYF. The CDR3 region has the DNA TGTGCCAGCAGCTTAGAAAACGGGAGCTACGAGCAGTACTTC.

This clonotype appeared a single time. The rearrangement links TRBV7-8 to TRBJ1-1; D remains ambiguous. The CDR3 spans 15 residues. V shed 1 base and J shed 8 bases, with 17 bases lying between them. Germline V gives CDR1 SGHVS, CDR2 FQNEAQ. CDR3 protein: CASSLVVGWLTEAFF. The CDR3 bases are TGTGCCAGCAGCTTAGTGGTGGGTTGGTTAACCGAAGCTTTCTTT.

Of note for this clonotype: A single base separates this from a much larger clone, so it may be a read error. CDR3 sequence (DNA): TGTGCCAGCAGGCTAGCGAGGGAAGAGACCCAGTACTTC. Translated: CASRLAREETQYF. This chain links TRBV12-3 or TRBV12-4 with TRBJ2-5, with D possibly TRBD2 on 6 matching bases. V was trimmed by 6 bases and J by 3 bases, leaving 11 bases between them. The CDR3 is 13 residues long.

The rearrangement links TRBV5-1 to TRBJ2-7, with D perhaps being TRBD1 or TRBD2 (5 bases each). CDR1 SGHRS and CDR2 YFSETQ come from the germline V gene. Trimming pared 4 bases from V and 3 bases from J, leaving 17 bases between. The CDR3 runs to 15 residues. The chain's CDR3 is CASSAGTAAVYEQYF. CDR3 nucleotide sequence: TGCGCCAGCAGCGCCGGGACCGCAGCGGTCTACGAGCAGTACTTC.

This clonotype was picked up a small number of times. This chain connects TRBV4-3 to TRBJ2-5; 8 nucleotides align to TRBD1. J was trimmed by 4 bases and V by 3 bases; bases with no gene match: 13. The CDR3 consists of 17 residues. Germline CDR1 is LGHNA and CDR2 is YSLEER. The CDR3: CASSQDRAPLIGETQYF. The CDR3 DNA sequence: TGCGCCAGCAGCCAGGACAGGGCCCCACTAATTGGAGAGACCCAGTACTTC.

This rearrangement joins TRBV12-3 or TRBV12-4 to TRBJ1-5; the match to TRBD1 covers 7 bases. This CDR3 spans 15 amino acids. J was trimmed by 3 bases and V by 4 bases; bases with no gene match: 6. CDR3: CASSSNRGPNQPQHF. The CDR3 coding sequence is TGTGCCAGCAGTTCAAACAGGGGCCCCAATCAGCCCCAGCATTTT.